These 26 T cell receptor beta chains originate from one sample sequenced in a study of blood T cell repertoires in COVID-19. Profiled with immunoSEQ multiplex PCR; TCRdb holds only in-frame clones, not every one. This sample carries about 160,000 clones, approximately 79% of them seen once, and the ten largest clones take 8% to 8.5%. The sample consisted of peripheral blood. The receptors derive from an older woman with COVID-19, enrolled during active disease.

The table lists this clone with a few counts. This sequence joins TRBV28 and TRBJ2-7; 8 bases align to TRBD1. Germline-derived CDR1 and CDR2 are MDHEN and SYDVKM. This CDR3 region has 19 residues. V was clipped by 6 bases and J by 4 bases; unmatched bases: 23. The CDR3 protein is CASRSYTPILTGAGYEQYF. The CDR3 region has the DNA TGTGCCAGCAGGTCATACACACCCATACTGACAGGGGCAGGGTACGAGCAGTACTTC.

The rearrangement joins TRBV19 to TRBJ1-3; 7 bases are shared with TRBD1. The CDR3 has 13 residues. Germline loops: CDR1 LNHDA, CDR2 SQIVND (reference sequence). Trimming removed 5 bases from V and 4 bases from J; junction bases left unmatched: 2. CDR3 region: CASSGTAGNTIYF. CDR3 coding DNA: TGTGCCAGTAGTGGGACAGCAGGAAACACCATATATTTT.

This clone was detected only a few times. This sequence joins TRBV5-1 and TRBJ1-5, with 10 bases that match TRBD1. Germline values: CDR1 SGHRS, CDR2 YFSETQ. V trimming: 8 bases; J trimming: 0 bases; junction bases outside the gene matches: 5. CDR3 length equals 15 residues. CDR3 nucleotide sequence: TGCGCCAGGACCGGACAGGGGGATAGCAATCAGCCCCAGCATTTT. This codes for CARTGQGDSNQPQHF.

The CDR3 coding sequence is TGTGCCCAATCGACAGGGGGAAATGGCTACACCTTC. Residues: CAQSTGGNGYTF. The gene calls are TRBV30 and TRBJ1-2; 9 nucleotides line up with TRBD1. V lost 8 bases, J lost 6 bases, and 7 bases stayed unmatched. CDR3 length: 12 residues. CDR1 and CDR2 (germline): GTSNPN, SVGIG (reference sequence).

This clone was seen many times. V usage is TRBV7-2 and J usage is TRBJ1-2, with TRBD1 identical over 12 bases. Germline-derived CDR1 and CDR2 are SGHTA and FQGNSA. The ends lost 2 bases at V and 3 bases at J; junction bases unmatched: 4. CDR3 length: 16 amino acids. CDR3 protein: CASSLMGTGGHYGYTF. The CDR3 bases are TGTGCCAGCAGCTTAATGGGGACAGGGGGCCACTATGGCTACACCTTC.

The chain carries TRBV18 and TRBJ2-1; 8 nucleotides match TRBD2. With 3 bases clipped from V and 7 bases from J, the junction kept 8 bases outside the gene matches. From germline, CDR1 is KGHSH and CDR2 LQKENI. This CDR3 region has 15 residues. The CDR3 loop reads CASSPKSGSSNEQFF. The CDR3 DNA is TGTGCCAGCTCACCTAAAAGCGGGAGCTCGAATGAGCAGTTCTTC. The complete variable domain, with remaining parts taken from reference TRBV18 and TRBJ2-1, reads NAGVMQNPRHLVRRRGQEARLRCSPMKGHSHVYWYRQLPEEGLKFMVYLQKENIIDESGMPKERFSAEFPKEGPSILRIQQVVRGDSAAYFCASSPKSGSSNEQFFGPGTRLTVL.

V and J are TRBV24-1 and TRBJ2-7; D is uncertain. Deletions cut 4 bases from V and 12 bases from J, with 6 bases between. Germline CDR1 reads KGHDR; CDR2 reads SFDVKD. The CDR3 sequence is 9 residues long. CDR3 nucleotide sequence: TGTGCCACCAGTGACCTCCCGTACGTC. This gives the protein CATSDLPYV.

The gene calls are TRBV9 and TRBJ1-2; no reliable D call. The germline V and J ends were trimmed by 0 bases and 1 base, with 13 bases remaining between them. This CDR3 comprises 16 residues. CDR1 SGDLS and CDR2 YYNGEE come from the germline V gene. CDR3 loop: CASSVAPGAVNYGYTF. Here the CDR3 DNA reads TGTGCCAGCAGCGTAGCGCCGGGAGCGGTTAACTATGGCTACACCTTC. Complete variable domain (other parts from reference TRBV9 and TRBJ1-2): DSGVTQTPKHLITATGQRVTLRCSPRSGDLSVYWYQQSLDQGLQFLIQYYNGEERAKGNILERFSAQQFPDLHSELNLSSLELGDSALYFCASSVAPGAVNYGYTFGSGTRLTVV.

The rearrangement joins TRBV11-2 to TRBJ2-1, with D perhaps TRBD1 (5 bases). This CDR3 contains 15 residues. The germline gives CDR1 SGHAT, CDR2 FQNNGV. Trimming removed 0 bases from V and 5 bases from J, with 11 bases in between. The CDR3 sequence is CASSLDLMGHNEQFF. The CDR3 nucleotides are TGTGCCAGCAGCTTAGATCTCATGGGGCACAATGAGCAGTTCTTC.

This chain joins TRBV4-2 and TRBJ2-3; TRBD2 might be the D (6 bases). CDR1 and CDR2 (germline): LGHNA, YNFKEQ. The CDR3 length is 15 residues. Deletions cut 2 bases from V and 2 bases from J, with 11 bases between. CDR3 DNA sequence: TGTGCCAGCAGCCAACTGGGGACTTCCACAGATACGCAGTATTTT. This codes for CASSQLGTSTDTQYF.

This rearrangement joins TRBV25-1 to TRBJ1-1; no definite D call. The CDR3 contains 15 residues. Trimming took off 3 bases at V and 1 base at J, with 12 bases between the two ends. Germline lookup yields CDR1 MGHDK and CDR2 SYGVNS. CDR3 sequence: CASSDYTAANTEAFF. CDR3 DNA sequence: TGTGCCAGCAGTGATTATACAGCGGCGAACACTGAAGCTTTCTTT.

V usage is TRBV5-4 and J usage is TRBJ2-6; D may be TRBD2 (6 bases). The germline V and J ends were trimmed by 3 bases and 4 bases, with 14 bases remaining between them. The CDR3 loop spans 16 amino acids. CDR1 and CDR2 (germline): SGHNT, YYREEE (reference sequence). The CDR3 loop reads CASSWGGALGANVLTF. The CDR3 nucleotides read TGTGCCAGCAGCTGGGGCGGGGCCTTGGGGGCCAACGTCCTGACTTTC.

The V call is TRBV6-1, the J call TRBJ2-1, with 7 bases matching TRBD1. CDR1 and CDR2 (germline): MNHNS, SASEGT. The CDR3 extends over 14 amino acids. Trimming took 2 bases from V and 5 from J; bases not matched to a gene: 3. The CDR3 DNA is TGTGCCAGCAGTGAATCTAGGGGGCACAATGAGCAGTTCTTC. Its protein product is CASSESRGHNEQFF.

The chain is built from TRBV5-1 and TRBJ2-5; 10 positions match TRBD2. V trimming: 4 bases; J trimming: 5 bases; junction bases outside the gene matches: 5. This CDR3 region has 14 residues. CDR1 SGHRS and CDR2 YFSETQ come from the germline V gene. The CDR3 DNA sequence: TGCGCCAGCAGCAACCCGACTAGCGGGGAGACCCAGTACTTC. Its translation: CASSNPTSGETQYF.

This chain's CDR3 is CASSPTGGAPYGYTF. Here the CDR3 DNA reads TGCGCCAGCAGTCCAACAGGGGGAGCCCCCTATGGCTACACCTTC. The chain is built from TRBV5-1 and TRBJ1-2, with 8 bases aligning to TRBD1. The junction had 10 bases not matched to a gene; V was cut back by 5 bases and J by 4 bases. Germline values: CDR1 SGHRS, CDR2 YFSETQ. The CDR3 sequence is 15 residues long.

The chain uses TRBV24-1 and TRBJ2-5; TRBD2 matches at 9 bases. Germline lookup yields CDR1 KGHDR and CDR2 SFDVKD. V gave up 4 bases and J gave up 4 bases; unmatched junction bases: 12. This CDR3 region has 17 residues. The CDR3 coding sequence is TGTGCCACCAGTGACCCCTTAGCGGGAGTGGGAAGAGAGACCCAGTACTTC. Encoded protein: CATSDPLAGVGRETQYF.

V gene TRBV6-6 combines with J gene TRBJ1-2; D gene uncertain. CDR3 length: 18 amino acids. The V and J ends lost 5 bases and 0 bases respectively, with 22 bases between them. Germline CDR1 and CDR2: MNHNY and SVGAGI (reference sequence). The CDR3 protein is CASSPTVGFVNSNYGYTF. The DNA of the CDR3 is TGTGCCAGCAGTCCAACAGTTGGGTTCGTTAATTCTAACTATGGCTACACCTTC.

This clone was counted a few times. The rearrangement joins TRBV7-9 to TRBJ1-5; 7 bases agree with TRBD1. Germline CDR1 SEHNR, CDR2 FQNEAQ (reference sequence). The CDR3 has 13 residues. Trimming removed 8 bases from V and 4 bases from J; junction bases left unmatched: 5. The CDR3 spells CASGTDTNQPQHF. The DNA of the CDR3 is TGTGCCAGCGGGACAGACACTAATCAGCCCCAGCATTTT.

The CDR3 DNA follows: TGCGCCAGCAGCTGGGGACAGGGCCCCTACGAGCAGTACTTC. It codes for CASSWGQGPYEQYF. The V call is TRBV5-1, the J call TRBJ2-7; 9 bases line up with TRBD1. The CDR3 extends over 14 amino acids. Germline assignment: CDR1 SGHRS and CDR2 YFSETQ. V lost 3 bases and J lost 2; bases outside the gene matches: 3.

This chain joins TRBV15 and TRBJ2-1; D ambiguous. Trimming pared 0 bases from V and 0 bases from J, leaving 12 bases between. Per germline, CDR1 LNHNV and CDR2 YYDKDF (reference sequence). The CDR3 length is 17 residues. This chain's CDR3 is CATSRDLNFRSYNEQFF. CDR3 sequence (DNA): TGTGCCACCAGCAGAGATCTGAACTTCCGCTCCTACAATGAGCAGTTCTTC. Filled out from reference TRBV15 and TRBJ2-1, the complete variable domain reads DAMVIQNPRYQVTQFGKPVTLSCSQTLNHNVMYWYQQKSSQAPKLLFHYYDKDFNNEADTPDNFQSRRPNTSFCFLDIRSPGLGDTAMYLCATSRDLNFRSYNEQFFGPGTRLTVL.

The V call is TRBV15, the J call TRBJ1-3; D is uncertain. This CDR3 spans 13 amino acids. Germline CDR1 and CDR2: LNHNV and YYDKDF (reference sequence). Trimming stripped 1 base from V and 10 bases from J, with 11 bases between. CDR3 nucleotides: TGTGCCACCAGCAGAGCTCGGTCAAGTACCATATATTTT. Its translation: CATSRARSSTIYF.

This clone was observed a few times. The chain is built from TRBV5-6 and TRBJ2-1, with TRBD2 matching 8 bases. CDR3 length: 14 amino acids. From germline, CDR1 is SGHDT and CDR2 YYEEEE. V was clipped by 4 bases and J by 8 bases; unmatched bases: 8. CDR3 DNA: TGTGCCAGCAGCCCCGGGACTAGAGGGCATGAGCAGTTCTTC. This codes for CASSPGTRGHEQFF.

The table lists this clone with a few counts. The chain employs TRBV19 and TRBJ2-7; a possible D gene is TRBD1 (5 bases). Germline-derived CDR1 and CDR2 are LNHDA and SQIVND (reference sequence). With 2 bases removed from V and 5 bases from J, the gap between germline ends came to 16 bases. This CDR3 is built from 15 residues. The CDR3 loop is CASSIKAREGHEQYF. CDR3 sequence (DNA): TGTGCCAGTAGTATAAAGGCCAGGGAAGGCCACGAGCAGTACTTC.

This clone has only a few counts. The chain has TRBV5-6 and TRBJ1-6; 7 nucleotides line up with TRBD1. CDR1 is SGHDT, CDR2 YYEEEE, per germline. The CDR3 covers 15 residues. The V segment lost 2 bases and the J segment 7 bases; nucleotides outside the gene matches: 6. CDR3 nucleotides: TGTGCCAGCAGCTTCGGTGACAGGGTCAATTCACCCCTCCACTTT. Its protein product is CASSFGDRVNSPLHF.

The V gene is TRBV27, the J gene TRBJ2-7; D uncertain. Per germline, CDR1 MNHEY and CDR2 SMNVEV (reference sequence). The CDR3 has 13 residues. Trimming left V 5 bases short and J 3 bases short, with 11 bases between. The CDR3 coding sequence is TGTGCCAGCAGTCCCGGTGGGCGCTACGAGCAGTACTTC. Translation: CASSPGGRYEQYF.

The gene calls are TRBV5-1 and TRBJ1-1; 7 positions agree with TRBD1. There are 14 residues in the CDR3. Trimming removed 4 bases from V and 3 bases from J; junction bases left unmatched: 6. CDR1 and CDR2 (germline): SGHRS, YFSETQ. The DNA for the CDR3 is TGCGCCAGCAGCAATAAAGGGGGCGACACTGAAGCTTTCTTT. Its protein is CASSNKGGDTEAFF. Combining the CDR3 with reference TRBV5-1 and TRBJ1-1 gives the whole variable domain KAGVTQTPRYLIKTRGQQVTLSCSPISGHRSVSWYQQTPGQGLQFLFEYFSETQRNKGNFPGRFSGRQFSNSRSEMNVSTLELGDSALYLCASSNKGGDTEAFFGQGTRLTVV.